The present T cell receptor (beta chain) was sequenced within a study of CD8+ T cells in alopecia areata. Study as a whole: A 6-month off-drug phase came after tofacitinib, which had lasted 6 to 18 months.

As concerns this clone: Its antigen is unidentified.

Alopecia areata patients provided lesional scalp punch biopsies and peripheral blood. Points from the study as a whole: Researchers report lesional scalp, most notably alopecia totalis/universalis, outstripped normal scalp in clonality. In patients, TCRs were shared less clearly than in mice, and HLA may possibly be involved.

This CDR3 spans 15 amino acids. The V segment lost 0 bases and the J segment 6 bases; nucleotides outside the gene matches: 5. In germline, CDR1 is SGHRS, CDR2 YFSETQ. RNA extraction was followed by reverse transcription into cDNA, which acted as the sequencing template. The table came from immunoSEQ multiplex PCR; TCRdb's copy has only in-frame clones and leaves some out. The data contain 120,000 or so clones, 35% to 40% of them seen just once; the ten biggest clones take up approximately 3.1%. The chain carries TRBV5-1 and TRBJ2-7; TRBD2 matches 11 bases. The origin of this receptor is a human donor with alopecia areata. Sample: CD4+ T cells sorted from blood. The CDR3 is CASSLAASGGSEQYF. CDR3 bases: TGCGCCAGCAGCTTGGCCGCTAGCGGGGGGTCCGAGCAGTACTTC.